The present T cell receptor (beta chain) was sequenced within a study of human T cells and chemical hapten exposure. Whole-study context: The sensitizing agent was 2% DPC, placed on about 2 cm by about 2 cm of upper inner arm skin. All patients underwent weekly scalp dosing with diphenylcyclopropenone for the full roughly 24-week study.

This clonotype was detected many times. What it binds is unknown. TCRdb used MiXCR to reprocess the RACE reads, holding one entry per CDR3 protein. Altogether 45,000 to 65,000 distinct CDR3 sequences are present, more than 8% being singletons, with the ten largest covering 8% to 10%. Time point in this sample: pre-sensitization, week 0. Treatment: therapeutic diphenylcyclopropenone sensitization with weekly scalp DPC. Study outcomes and limitations: Sensitizing with DPC caused no change in TCRs above 1 in 1000 frequency.

This TCR was recovered from a man aged 35 to 55 with alopecia areata. Some clones in this sample may be carry-over from other donors' samples. The sequencing used whole blood, collected in connection with sensitization to the hapten diphenylcyclopropenone (DPC).

CDR3 coding DNA: TGTGCCAGCAGGGACAGGGGGAACACTGAAGCTTTCTTT. The encoded protein is CASRDRGNTEAFF. V and J are TRBV6-1 and TRBJ1-1, with TRBD1 matching over 9 bases. CDR1 MNHNS and CDR2 SASEGT come from the germline V gene. CDR3 length: 13 amino acids. V lost 6 bases to trimming and J lost 1 base; unmatched junction nucleotides: 0.